Listed here are 8 T cell receptor beta chains from one sample, sequenced in a study of graft-versus-host responses after intestinal transplantation. Data came from immunoSEQ multiplex PCR; TCRdb stores just in-frame clones and leaves some out. This table has 8,000 to 9,500 clones, roughly 30% appearing once. Plated together were around 200,000 CFSE-labeled responder cells and around 200,000 irradiated, violet-dye-labeled stimulator cells. The sample was alloreactive CD8+ T cells from a mixed lymphocyte reaction culture, taken before intestinal transplant. The subset here: CFSE-low proliferating T cells sorted from roughly 6-day pre-transplant mixed lymphocyte reaction (GvH or HvG direction). The receptors were sampled from a human patient who received an intestinal transplant.

This clone is medium-sized in the sample. The V and J genes are TRBV18 and TRBJ1-1, with 10 positions matching TRBD1. Losses at the gene ends were 3 bases for V and 2 bases for J; bases not matched to a gene: 6. This CDR3 region has 16 residues. Germline CDR1 is KGHSH and CDR2 is LQKENI. The CDR3 spells CASSPGQGVDNTEAFF. CDR3 bases: TGTGCCAGCTCACCTGGACAGGGGGTCGACAACACTGAAGCTTTCTTT.

This clone was counted between two and nine times. The chain joins TRBV2 to TRBJ2-7, with 12 bases lining up with TRBD2. CDR1 and CDR2 from the germline V gene are SNHLY and FYNNEI. The CDR3 covers 17 residues. V lost 2 bases to trimming and J lost 4 bases; unmatched junction nucleotides: 9. CDR3 DNA sequence: TGTGCCAGCAGTGAAACAGGAGGACTAGCGGGATTGTACGAGCAGTACTTC. It yields the protein CASSETGGLAGLYEQYF.

This clone has more than one count but fewer than ten. This sequence joins TRBV4-1 and TRBJ1-6, with 7 bases lining up with TRBD1. The CDR3 runs 15 residues. V was pared by 4 bases and J by 7 bases, with 7 bases of the junction left unmatched. Germline assignment: CDR1 MGHRA and CDR2 YSYEKL. This CDR3 reads CASSPLGTVNSPLHF. DNA of the CDR3: TGCGCCAGCAGCCCGCTCGGGACAGTAAATTCACCCCTCCACTTT.

V gene TRBV11-3 combines with J gene TRBJ1-5; 9 nucleotides match TRBD1. The CDR3 length is 16 residues. Germline values: CDR1 SGHNT, CDR2 YENEEA. Trimming took 3 bases from V and 7 from J; bases not matched to a gene: 10. The CDR3, as DNA: TGTGCCAGCAGCTTCTCAAACAGGGGGCCGAAGCAGCCCCAGCATTTT. It yields the protein CASSFSNRGPKQPQHF.

The chain employs TRBV30 and TRBJ1-1; 7 bases fit TRBD1. V dropped 3 bases and J dropped 0; count of bases not matched to a gene: 13. Germline V lookup: CDR1 GTSNPN, CDR2 SVGIG (reference sequence). The CDR3 loop spans 17 amino acids. CDR3 protein: CAWSYISLTGMNTEAFF. The DNA of the CDR3 is TGTGCCTGGAGCTATATCTCCCTGACAGGGATGAACACTGAAGCTTTCTTT.

This clone is termed medium-sized (0.01 to 0.1%). This CDR3 is CASSFGSSYEQYF. CDR3 bases: TGTGCCAGCAGCTTCGGGAGCTCCTACGAGCAGTACTTC. The genes are TRBV7-9 and TRBJ2-7; possible D gene TRBD2, 6 bases. CDR3 size: 13 residues. The V gene lost 3 bases and the J gene lost 0 bases, with 6 bases spanning the gap. Germline V gene data show CDR1 as SEHNR and CDR2 as FQNEAQ (reference sequence).

In its sample, this clone was seen a few times. This chain connects TRBV19 to TRBJ2-1; 11 bases are a match to TRBD2. The V gene end was trimmed by 2 bases and the J gene end by 4 bases; junction bases not matched to a gene: 1. Per the germline V gene, CDR1 is LNHDA and CDR2 is SQIVND (reference sequence). The CDR3 runs 15 residues. CDR3 residues: CASSIWTSGYNEQFF. The CDR3 bases are TGTGCCAGTAGTATATGGACTAGCGGGTACAATGAGCAGTTCTTC.

This sequence joins TRBV25-1 and TRBJ1-2, with 9 positions matching TRBD1. V shed 8 bases, J shed 7 bases, and the junction held 8 bases outside the gene matches. The CDR3 contains 13 residues. The germline gives CDR1 MGHDK, CDR2 SYGVNS. The CDR3 sequence is CASGITGGGGYTF. CDR3 bases: TGTGCCAGCGGAATAACAGGGGGCGGTGGCTACACCTTC.